A selection of T cell receptor beta chains follows, all from one sample in a study of regulatory T cells in long-lasting Graves disease. Via MiXCR, TCRdb re-called the multiplex PCR reads, giving one row per CDR3 protein. This sample carries approximately 350,000 distinct CDR3 sequences, 16% of them seen once, and the ten largest clones take around 21%. The data were also submitted as part of a second study, on T cells in Graves' hyperthyroidism and ophthalmopathy.

The sample consisted of peripheral blood mononuclear cells (PBMCs), taken at new diagnosis, from a patient treated with antithyroid drugs. These receptors came from a woman younger than 35 with Graves disease. Both conserved end residues are part of each CDR3. A D gene is named only where the DNA matches it firmly. Not every row has a clone size; where given, it reads once, few, many or a size class.

size | D | J | length | V | CDR3 | DNA
. | . | TRBJ2-7 | 14 | TRBV12-3/TRBV12-4 | CASSPRERAGEQYF | TGTGCCAGCAGTCCCCGGGAGCGGGCCGGGGAGCAGTACTTC
many | . | TRBJ2-7 | 15 | TRBV12-3/TRBV12-4 | CASRSSGVSTYEQYF | TGTGCCAGCAGATCCTCAGGGGTATCAACCTACGAGCAGTACTTC
once | . | TRBJ2-3 | 16 | TRBV11-2 | CASRPNLGGRADTQYF | TGTGCCAGCAGACCCAACCTTGGGGGGCGGGCAGATACGCAGTATTTT
. | TRBD1 | TRBJ1-4 | 15 | TRBV5-1 | CASSRGTGGVEKLFF | TGCGCCAGCAGCAGAGGGACAGGGGGTGTCGAAAAACTGTTTTTT
many | . | TRBJ1-5 | 16 | TRBV20-1 | CSASSQTVGSNQPQHF | TGCAGTGCCAGCTCTCAGACGGTGGGCAGCAATCAGCCCCAGCATTTT
once | . | TRBJ2-5 | 16 | TRBV25-1 | CASMPGSIQGSETQYF | TGTGCCAGCATGCCTGGGTCCATACAGGGATCAGAGACCCAGTACTTC
few | . | TRBJ2-1 | 13 | TRBV4-1 | CASSQVTNPEQFF | TGCGCCAGCAGCCAAGTAACAAATCCAGAGCAGTTCTTC
. | TRBD1 | TRBJ2-2 | 16 | TRBV12-3/TRBV12-4 | CASSPRGQGAIGELFF | TGTGCCAGCAGTCCGAGAGGACAGGGGGCGATCGGGGAGCTGTTTTTT
. | . | TRBJ2-1 | 16 | TRBV9 | CASSVAGATSYNEQFF | TGTGCCAGCAGCGTAGCGGGAGCGACCTCCTACAATGAGCAGTTCTTC
many | . | TRBJ1-1 | 14 | TRBV27 | CASSLGRAGTEAFF | TGTGCCAGCAGTTTAGGCAGGGCTGGAACTGAAGCTTTCTTT
few | TRBD2 | TRBJ2-5 | 15 | TRBV20-1 | CSARDLAGAQETQYF | TGCAGTGCTAGAGACTTAGCGGGGGCCCAAGAGACCCAGTACTTC
. | . | TRBJ1-2 | 14 | TRBV6-1 | CASSDRSRGYGYTF | TGTGCCAGCAGTGATCGGTCGAGGGGCTATGGCTACACCTTC
. | . | TRBJ2-1 | 15 | TRBV5-4 | CASSLDAGANNDQFF | TGTGCCAGCAGCTTAGACGCAGGGGCTAACAATGATCAGTTCTTC
. | . | TRBJ1-6 | 16 | TRBV9 | CASSTGTSSYNSPLHF | TGTGCCAGCAGCACGGGGACGAGCTCCTATAATTCACCCCTCCACTTT
many | . | TRBJ1-5 | 15 | TRBV28 | CASSPQGISNQPQHF | TGTGCCAGCAGTCCACAGGGTATAAGCAATCAGCCCCAGCATTTT
many | . | TRBJ2-2 | 16 | TRBV12-3/TRBV12-4 | CASAVQATANTGELFF | TGTGCCAGCGCGGTCCAGGCGACCGCGAACACCGGGGAGCTGTTTTTT
many | TRBD1 | TRBJ2-3 | 14 | TRBV18 | CASSRTGGTDTQYF | TGTGCCAGCTCCCGGACAGGGGGCACAGATACGCAGTATTTT
few | . | TRBJ2-5 | 13 | TRBV4-2 | CASSQVLEETQYF | TGTGCCAGCAGCCAAGTTCTAGAAGAGACCCAGTACTTC
few | TRBD1 | TRBJ1-2 | 14 | TRBV20-1 | CSARPDRVHYGYTF | TGCAGTGCTAGACCAGACAGGGTTCACTATGGCTACACCTTC
few | . | TRBJ2-1 | 16 | TRBV7-6 | CASSLGGHPTYNEQFF | TGTGCCAGCAGCTTAGGCGGCCATCCTACCTACAATGAGCAGTTCTTC
few | . | TRBJ1-1 | 13 | TRBV9 | CASSGQYNTEAFF | TGTGCCAGCAGTGGACAGTATAACACTGAAGCTTTCTTT
many | . | TRBJ2-7 | 14 | TRBV2 | CASSQRGGIYEQYF | TGTGCCAGCAGTCAAAGGGGGGGGATCTACGAGCAGTACTTC
few | TRBD1 | TRBJ1-6 | 18 | TRBV5-1 | CASSQDGGTGNTPSPLHF | TGCGCCAGCAGCCAGGACGGCGGGACAGGGAATACCCCTTCACCCCTCCACTTT
few | . | TRBJ1-2 | 13 | TRBV19 | CASSTHWRDGYTF | TGTGCCAGTAGTACCCATTGGAGGGATGGCTACACCTTC
. | TRBD2 | TRBJ2-3 | 16 | TRBV5-1 | CASSGSGGPGTDTQYF | TGCGCCAGCAGCGGTAGCGGGGGGCCTGGCACAGATACGCAGTATTTT
. | TRBD2 | TRBJ2-3 | 16 | TRBV2 | CASSRLAGGIPDTQYF | TGTGCCAGCAGTCGACTAGCGGGGGGAATCCCCGATACGCAGTATTTT
many | TRBD2 | TRBJ2-5 | 15 | TRBV20-1 | CSARDGGTLKETQYF | TGCAGTGCTAGAGACGGGGGGACTCTGAAAGAGACCCAGTACTTC
many | TRBD2 | TRBJ2-3 | 16 | TRBV7-8 | CATILSTLGGADTQYF | TGTGCCACTATACTTAGTACCCTGGGAGGGGCAGATACGCAGTATTTT
. | TRBD1 | TRBJ1-1 | 16 | TRBV5-1 | CASSLAQGVINTEAFF | TGCGCCAGCAGCTTGGCTCAGGGGGTGATCAACACTGAAGCTTTCTTT
many | . | TRBJ2-1 | 12 | TRBV18 | CASSPAGDEQFF | TGTGCCAGCTCACCCGCAGGGGATGAGCAGTTCTTC
. | TRBD1 | TRBJ2-5 | 15 | TRBV27 | CASSIMDRGRETQYF | TGTGCCAGCAGTATAATGGACAGGGGGAGGGAGACCCAGTACTTC
many | TRBD2 | TRBJ2-7 | 14 | TRBV5-1 | CASSKRERSYEQYF | TGCGCCAGCAGCAAGCGGGAGAGGTCCTACGAGCAGTACTTC
many | . | TRBJ2-1 | 14 | TRBV7-9 | CASTQGSSGNEQFF | TGTGCCAGCACCCAGGGGTCATCGGGCAATGAGCAGTTCTTC
many | TRBD1 | TRBJ1-1 | 16 | TRBV5-6 | CASSFKGTGYRAEAFF | TGTGCCAGCAGCTTTAAAGGGACAGGGTATCGGGCTGAAGCTTTCTTT
. | . | TRBJ1-1 | 13 | TRBV5-1 | CASSSGDFTEAFF | TGCGCCAGCAGCTCAGGGGATTTCACTGAAGCTTTCTTT
few | TRBD1 | TRBJ1-1 | 13 | TRBV7-9 | CASSLGDRGSAFF | TGTGCCAGCAGCTTAGGGGACAGAGGGTCAGCTTTCTTT
many | . | TRBJ2-2 | 12 | TRBV2 | CASITGTGELFF | TGTGCCAGCATCACGGGAACCGGGGAGCTGTTTTTT
. | . | TRBJ2-7 | 14 | TRBV7-9 | CASSSQRTSYEQYF | TGTGCCAGCAGTTCACAGCGGACCTCCTACGAGCAGTACTTC
many | TRBD2 | TRBJ2-1 | 20 | TRBV7-8 | CASSEPTSVDDTHSYNEQFF | TGTGCCAGCAGCGAGCCTACTAGCGTCGACGATACTCACTCCTACAATGAGCAGTTCTTC
many | TRBD1 | TRBJ1-1 | 14 | TRBV5-1 | CASSVGTVNTEAFF | TGCGCCAGCAGCGTCGGGACAGTGAACACTGAAGCTTTCTTT
many | . | TRBJ2-1 | 16 | TRBV12-3/TRBV12-4 | CASSFGGTLSSNEQFF | TGTGCCAGCAGTTTCGGGGGGACATTATCCTCCAATGAGCAGTTCTTC
many | . | TRBJ2-7 | 11 | TRBV11-2 | CASSLLYEQYF | TGTGCCAGCAGCTTATTATACGAGCAGTACTTC
. | TRBD2 | TRBJ2-5 | 14 | TRBV19 | CASRPSGGLETQYF | TGTGCCAGTAGACCTAGCGGGGGTTTGGAGACCCAGTACTTC
many | TRBD1 | TRBJ2-1 | 16 | TRBV6-1 | CASSEARDRDGHEQFF | TGTGCCAGCAGTGAAGCGCGGGACAGGGATGGCCATGAGCAGTTCTTC
. | . | TRBJ2-7 | 17 | TRBV28 | CASRKGGRRRYNYEQYF | TGTGCCAGCAGGAAGGGGGGGAGGCGGCGTTATAACTACGAGCAGTACTTC
many | TRBD2 | TRBJ2-7 | 15 | TRBV6-2/TRBV6-3 | CASSAGLAGIYEQYF | TGTGCCAGCAGTGCCGGACTAGCGGGAATCTACGAGCAGTACTTC
many | . | TRBJ2-5 | 14 | TRBV2 | CASSEVGGQETQYF | TGTGCCAGCAGTGAAGTGGGGGGCCAAGAGACCCAGTACTTC
. | TRBD1 | TRBJ1-2 | 15 | TRBV2 | CASSLSGTGVRGYTF | TGTGCCAGCAGTTTGTCCGGGACAGGGGTTCGTGGCTACACCTTC